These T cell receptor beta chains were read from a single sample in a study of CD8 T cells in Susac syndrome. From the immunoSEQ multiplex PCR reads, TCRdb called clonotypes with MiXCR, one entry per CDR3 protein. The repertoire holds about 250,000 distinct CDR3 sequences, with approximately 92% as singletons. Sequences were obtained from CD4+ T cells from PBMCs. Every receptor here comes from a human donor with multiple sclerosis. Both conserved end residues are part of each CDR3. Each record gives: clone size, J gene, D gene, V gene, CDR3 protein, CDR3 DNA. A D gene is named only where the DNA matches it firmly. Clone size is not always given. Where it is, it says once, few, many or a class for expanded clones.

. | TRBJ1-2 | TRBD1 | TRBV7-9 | CASSRTDRAYGYTF | TGTGCCAGCAGCAGGACCGACAGGGCCTATGGCTACACCTTC
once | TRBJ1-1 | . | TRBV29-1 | CSVAENTEAFF | TGCAGCGTCGCCGAGAACACTGAAGCTTTCTTT
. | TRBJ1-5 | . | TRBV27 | CASNPRGEGQPQHF | TGTGCCAGCAACCCCCGGGGGGAGGGTCAGCCCCAGCATTTT
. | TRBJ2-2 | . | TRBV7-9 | CASSFPDGELFF | TGTGCCAGCAGCTTCCCAGACGGGGAGCTGTTTTTT
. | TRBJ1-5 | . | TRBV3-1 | CASSQGSPGSQPQHF | TGTGCCAGCAGCCAAGGCTCTCCAGGTAGCCAGCCCCAGCATTTT
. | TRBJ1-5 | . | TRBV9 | CASSVGRFEPQHF | TGTGCCAGCAGCGTAGGTAGATTTGAGCCCCAGCATTTT
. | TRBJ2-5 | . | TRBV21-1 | CASSKALGTDKETQYF | TGTGCCAGCAGCAAAGCCCTAGGGACAGACAAAGAGACCCAGTACTTC
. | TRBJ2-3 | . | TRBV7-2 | CASSPSFRSDTQYF | TGTGCCAGCAGCCCATCGTTTCGCTCGGATACGCAGTATTTT
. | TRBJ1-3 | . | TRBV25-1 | CASSGGALRNTIYF | TGTGCCAGCAGTGGGGGCGCTCTCAGGAACACCATATATTTT
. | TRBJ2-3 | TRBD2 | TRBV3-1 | CASSQYRLAVTDTQYF | TGTGCCAGCAGCCAATATCGGCTAGCGGTCACAGATACGCAGTATTTT
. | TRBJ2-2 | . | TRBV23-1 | CASSQSGTGGRAPGSCFF | .
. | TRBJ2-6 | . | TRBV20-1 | CSASKGAHSGANVLTF | TGCAGTGCTAGTAAGGGCGCACACTCTGGGGCCAACGTCCTGACTTTC
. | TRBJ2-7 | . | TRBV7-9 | CASSVGFYEQYF | TGTGCCAGCAGCGTCGGGTTCTACGAGCAGTACTTC
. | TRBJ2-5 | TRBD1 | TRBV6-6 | CASSPGQGAETQYF | TGTGCCAGCAGCCCCGGACAGGGGGCAGAGACCCAGTACTTC
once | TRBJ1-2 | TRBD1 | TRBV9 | CASSVTMDRAYGYTF | TGTGCCAGCAGTGTGACCATGGACAGGGCGTATGGCTACACCTTC
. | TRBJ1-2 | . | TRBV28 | CASSSGLSGNNYGYTF | TGTGCCAGCAGTTCTGGCCTTTCTGGGAATAACTATGGCTACACCTTC
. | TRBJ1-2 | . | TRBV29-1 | CSVEDLANGYTF | TGCAGCGTTGAAGATTTGGCAAATGGCTACACCTTC
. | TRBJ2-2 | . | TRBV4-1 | CASSQMSLADTGELFF | TGCGCCAGCAGCCAAATGTCCCTAGCAGACACCGGGGAGCTGTTTTTT
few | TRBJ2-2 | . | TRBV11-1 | CASSSPGVGELFF | TGTGCCAGCAGCTCACCCGGCGTCGGGGAGCTGTTTTTT
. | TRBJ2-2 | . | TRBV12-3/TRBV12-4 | CASRGGLPNTGELFF | TGTGCCAGCAGGGGGGGACTCCCGAACACCGGGGAGCTGTTTTTT
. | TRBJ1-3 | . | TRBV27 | CASVRGNTIYF | TGTGCCAGCGTCCGTGGAAACACCATATATTTT
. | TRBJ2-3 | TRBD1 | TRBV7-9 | CASRQGWGPGQGGADTQYF | TGTGCCAGCAGACAAGGATGGGGGCCAGGACAGGGGGGAGCAGATACGCAGTATTTT
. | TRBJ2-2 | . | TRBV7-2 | CASSLIRTGELFF | TGTGCCAGCAGCTTAATCCGTACCGGGGAGCTGTTTTTT
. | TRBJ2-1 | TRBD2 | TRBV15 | CATSRDPVSSGGNDEQFF | TGTGCCACCAGCAGAGATCCCGTCTCTAGCGGGGGGAACGATGAGCAGTTCTTC
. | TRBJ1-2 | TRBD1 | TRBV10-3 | CAIRGTGGSGGYTF | TGTGCCATCAGGGGGACAGGGGGCTCTGGTGGCTACACCTTC
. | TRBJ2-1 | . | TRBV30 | CAAWTDSRGEQFF | TGTGCCGCCTGGACGGATTCGCGGGGTGAGCAGTTCTTC
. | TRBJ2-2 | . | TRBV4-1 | CASSQVSGRRPGELFF | TGCGCCAGCAGCCAAGTCTCCGGCAGGCGACCCGGGGAGCTGTTTTTT
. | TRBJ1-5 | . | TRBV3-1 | CASSRTVYQPQHF | TGTGCCAGCAGCCGGACAGTTTATCAGCCCCAGCATTTT
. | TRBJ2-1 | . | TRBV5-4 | CASSLAGTPNGFF | TGTGCCAGCAGCTTGGCCGGGACACCAAACGGATTCTTC
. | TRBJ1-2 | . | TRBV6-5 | CASSRGADGYTF | TGTGCCAGCAGTCGAGGGGCGGATGGCTACACCTTC
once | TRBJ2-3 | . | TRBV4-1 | CASSQEGGTSTDTQYF | TGCGCCAGCAGCCAAGAAGGAGGGACTAGCACAGATACGCAGTATTTT
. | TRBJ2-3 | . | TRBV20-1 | CSARDAGSGLTDTQYF | TGCAGTGCTAGAGATGCGGGGTCCGGACTCACAGATACGCAGTATTTT
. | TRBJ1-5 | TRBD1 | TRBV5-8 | CASRPTGWYDNQPQHF | TGTGCCAGCAGACCGACAGGGTGGTATGACAATCAGCCCCAGCATTTT
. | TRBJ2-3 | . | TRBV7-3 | CASSSSGTFRTDTQYF | TGTGCCAGCAGCTCTTCCGGGACATTTCGGACAGATACGCAGTATTTT
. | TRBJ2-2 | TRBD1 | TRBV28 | CASKNTGAVDTGELFF | TGTGCCAGCAAGAATACAGGGGCGGTCGACACCGGGGAGCTGTTTTTT
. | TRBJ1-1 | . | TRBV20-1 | CSAMGGRRMNTEAFF | TGCAGTGCTATGGGGGGCAGGAGAATGAACACTGAAGCTTTCTTT
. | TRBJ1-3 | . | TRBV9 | CASSVGDTIYF | TGTGCCAGCAGCGTCGGGGACACCATATATTTT
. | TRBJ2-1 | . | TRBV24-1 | CATSDLRGVYNEQFF | TGTGCCACCAGTGATTTGAGGGGGGTCTACAATGAGCAGTTCTTC
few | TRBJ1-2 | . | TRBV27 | CASSYRDRDGYTF | TGTGCCAGCAGTTACCGGGACCGCGATGGCTACACCTTC
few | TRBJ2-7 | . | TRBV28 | CASSLSATSYEQYF | TGTGCCAGCAGTTTAAGTGCGACCTCCTACGAGCAGTACTTC
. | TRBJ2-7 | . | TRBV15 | CATSRGQTVGIDF | TGTGCCACCAGCAGAGGCCAGACAGTTGGTATAGACTTC
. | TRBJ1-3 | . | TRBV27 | CASSWGAGNTIYF | TGTGCCAGCAGTTGGGGGGCTGGAAACACCATATATTTT
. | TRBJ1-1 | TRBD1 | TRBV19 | CASRTDRERTEAFF | TGTGCCAGTAGAACGGACAGGGAGCGTACTGAAGCTTTCTTT
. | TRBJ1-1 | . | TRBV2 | CASRYDSGLLNTEAFF | TGTGCCAGCAGGTACGATTCAGGCCTCCTGAACACTGAAGCTTTCTTT
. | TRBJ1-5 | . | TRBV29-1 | CSVVSGGSNQPQHF | TGCAGCGTTGTGTCGGGAGGTAGCAATCAGCCCCAGCATTTT
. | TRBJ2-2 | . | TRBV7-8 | CASSLTTGGELFF | TGTGCCAGCAGCCTAACCACAGGGGGGGAGCTGTTTTTT
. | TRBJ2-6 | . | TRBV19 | CASRGPGRGANVLTF | TGTGCCAGTAGAGGTCCGGGACGTGGGGCCAACGTCCTGACTTTC
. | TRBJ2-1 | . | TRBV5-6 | CASSLIRTAVNEQFF | TGTGCCAGCAGCTTGATTCGGACAGCAGTCAATGAGCAGTTCTTC
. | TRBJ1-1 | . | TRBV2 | CASTGHLLTEAFF | TGTGCCAGCACCGGACACCTACTCACTGAAGCTTTCTTT
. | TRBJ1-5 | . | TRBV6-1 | CASSGASDFEGQPQHF | TGTGCCAGCAGTGGTGCATCAGATTTCGAGGGCCAGCCCCAGCATTTT
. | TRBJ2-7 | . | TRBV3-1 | CASSQGRDLYEQYF | TGTGCCAGCAGCCAAGGCAGGGATCTCTACGAGCAGTACTTC